These T cell receptor beta chains were read from a single sample in a study of blood T cell repertoires in COVID-19. This table comes from immunoSEQ multiplex PCR, and its TCRdb copy is limited to in-frame clones, with some not included. This sample has about 380,000 clones; more than 70% occur once, and the top ten carry more than 0.95%. The sample taken for sequencing was PBMCs or T cells enriched from blood (not recorded which). Receptors were obtained from a woman younger than 30 who had recovered from COVID-19. CDR3s include the opening cysteine and the closing phenylalanine or tryptophan. The order of the fields is D gene, J gene, V gene, clone size, CDR3 DNA, CDR3 protein. D genes are given only for firm matches. Expanded clones get a size class; other rows say once, few or many, or leave the size out.

D gene: NA; J gene: TRBJ2-2; V gene: TRBV27; clone size: NA; CDR3 DNA: TGTGCCAGCATCACCCTACAGTCTCCCGGGGAGCTGTTTTTT; CDR3 protein: CASITLQSPGELFF
D gene: NA; J gene: TRBJ1-1; V gene: TRBV5-1; clone size: NA; CDR3 DNA: TGCGCCAGCAGCTGGGGGCCGGAGACTGAAGCTTTCTTT; CDR3 protein: CASSWGPETEAFF
D gene: TRBD1; J gene: TRBJ1-2; V gene: TRBV5-5; clone size: NA; CDR3 DNA: TGTGCCAGCAGCTTGGACACAGGGGGCAGAGGCTACACCTTC; CDR3 protein: CASSLDTGGRGYTF
D gene: NA; J gene: TRBJ1-1; V gene: TRBV7-6; clone size: NA; CDR3 DNA: TGTGCCAGCAGCCTAGGGTGGGGGACAACAAATGAAGCTTTCTTT; CDR3 protein: CASSLGWGTTNEAFF
D gene: NA; J gene: TRBJ2-3; V gene: TRBV28; clone size: once; CDR3 DNA: TGTGCCACCGCTGGGGAGAGCACAGATACGCAGTATTTT; CDR3 protein: CATAGESTDTQYF
D gene: TRBD2; J gene: TRBJ2-3; V gene: TRBV4-1; clone size: NA; CDR3 DNA: TGCGCCAGCAGCCAAGATCGCGGGCTAGCGGGGAAAGATACGCAGTATTTT; CDR3 protein: CASSQDRGLAGKDTQYF
D gene: NA; J gene: TRBJ2-1; V gene: TRBV18; clone size: NA; CDR3 DNA: TGTGCCAGCTACACTATCTACAATGAGCAGTTCTTC; CDR3 protein: CASYTIYNEQFF
D gene: NA; J gene: TRBJ1-1; V gene: TRBV7-6; clone size: once; CDR3 DNA: TGTGCCAGCAGCAGGGGTATGAACACTGAAGCTTTCTTT; CDR3 protein: CASSRGMNTEAFF
D gene: TRBD1; J gene: TRBJ1-5; V gene: TRBV28; clone size: NA; CDR3 DNA: TGTGCCAGCAGTTCGGACAGGGGGCGACTTAATCAGCCCCAGCATTTT; CDR3 protein: CASSSDRGRLNQPQHF
D gene: TRBD1; J gene: TRBJ1-2; V gene: TRBV27; clone size: once; CDR3 DNA: TGTGCCAGCAGTCAAGGACAGGGCTATGGCTACACCTTC; CDR3 protein: CASSQGQGYGYTF
D gene: TRBD1; J gene: TRBJ1-1; V gene: TRBV4-1; clone size: NA; CDR3 DNA: TGCGCCAGCAGCCGGTCCGGGACAGCCTACACTGAAGCTTTCTTT; CDR3 protein: CASSRSGTAYTEAFF
D gene: NA; J gene: TRBJ1-5; V gene: TRBV10-2; clone size: NA; CDR3 DNA: TGCGCCAGCAGTCCCGGACAGTCCGCCAATCAGCCCCAGCATTTT; CDR3 protein: CASSPGQSANQPQHF
D gene: TRBD2; J gene: TRBJ2-5; V gene: TRBV4-1; clone size: NA; CDR3 DNA: TGCGCCAGCAGCCAAGATGAGCTAGCGGGGTGGGAGACCCAGTACTTC; CDR3 protein: CASSQDELAGWETQYF
D gene: NA; J gene: TRBJ1-2; V gene: TRBV7-2; clone size: NA; CDR3 DNA: TGTGCCAGCAGCCTAACAGGGAGACATGGCTACACCTTC; CDR3 protein: CASSLTGRHGYTF
D gene: TRBD1; J gene: TRBJ2-3; V gene: TRBV23-1; clone size: NA; CDR3 DNA: TGCGCCAGCAGTCGTCTGTTGACAGGGGGGGCGCAGTATTTT; CDR3 protein: CASSRLLTGGAQYF
D gene: NA; J gene: TRBJ1-2; V gene: TRBV9; clone size: NA; CDR3 DNA: TGTGCCAGCAGTGCGGTTGGCCCTAACTATGGCTACACCTTC; CDR3 protein: CASSAVGPNYGYTF
D gene: TRBD1; J gene: TRBJ2-5; V gene: TRBV3-1/TRBV3-2; clone size: NA; CDR3 DNA: TGTGCCAGCAGCACGCGGACAGGGGGCGTCGGGGAGACCCAGTACTTC; CDR3 protein: CASSTRTGGVGETQYF
D gene: NA; J gene: TRBJ1-4; V gene: TRBV9; clone size: once; CDR3 DNA: TGTGCCAGCAGCGGAAACGCCGGGAAAGAAAAACTGTTTTTT; CDR3 protein: CASSGNAGKEKLFF
D gene: NA; J gene: TRBJ1-1; V gene: TRBV19; clone size: NA; CDR3 DNA: TGTGCCAGTAGTACAGGGCCGGCGGCTGAAGCTTTCTTT; CDR3 protein: CASSTGPAAEAFF
D gene: TRBD1; J gene: TRBJ1-2; V gene: TRBV5-5; clone size: once; CDR3 DNA: TGTGCCAGCAGCTTGTACCCCTTTGACAGGGGAGATGGCTACACCTTC; CDR3 protein: CASSLYPFDRGDGYTF
D gene: NA; J gene: TRBJ2-4; V gene: TRBV11-1; clone size: NA; CDR3 DNA: TGTGCCAGCAGCTTAGCGAAAGGGGCGGCCAAAAACATTCAGTACTTC; CDR3 protein: CASSLAKGAAKNIQYF
D gene: TRBD1; J gene: TRBJ2-1; V gene: TRBV3-1/TRBV3-2; clone size: few; CDR3 DNA: TGTGCCAGCAGCCGCCGGGACAGGCCTTACAATGAGCAGTTCTTC; CDR3 protein: CASSRRDRPYNEQFF
D gene: NA; J gene: TRBJ2-7; V gene: TRBV4-1; clone size: NA; CDR3 DNA: TGCGCCAGCAGCGAGAATTCGGGAGAATCCTACGAGCAGTACTTC; CDR3 protein: CASSENSGESYEQYF
D gene: NA; J gene: TRBJ1-4; V gene: TRBV6-5; clone size: few; CDR3 DNA: TGTGCCAGCAGTAGCGCAGGGGTTACTAATGAAAAACTGTTTTTT; CDR3 protein: CASSSAGVTNEKLFF
D gene: TRBD1; J gene: TRBJ2-7; V gene: TRBV5-1; clone size: NA; CDR3 DNA: TGCGCCAGCAGCCCAGGGACAGCCCTTTCCTACGAGCAGTACTTC; CDR3 protein: CASSPGTALSYEQYF
D gene: NA; J gene: TRBJ1-5; V gene: TRBV27; clone size: NA; CDR3 DNA: TGTGCCAGCAGTTTTAGAACTACCTATAGCAATCAGCCCCAGCATTTT; CDR3 protein: CASSFRTTYSNQPQHF
D gene: TRBD1; J gene: TRBJ2-5; V gene: TRBV30; clone size: NA; CDR3 DNA: TGTGCCTGGAGCCTACTGGGACAGGGGAAAGAGACCCAGTACTTC; CDR3 protein: CAWSLLGQGKETQYF
D gene: NA; J gene: TRBJ1-1; V gene: TRBV4-2; clone size: NA; CDR3 DNA: TGTGCCAGCAGCCAACCTCCCCACACTGAAGCTTTCTTT; CDR3 protein: CASSQPPHTEAFF
D gene: NA; J gene: TRBJ2-7; V gene: TRBV11-2; clone size: NA; CDR3 DNA: TGTGCCAGCAGCGGCGGACGCCGGGGAAGCTCCTACGAGCAGTACTTC; CDR3 protein: CASSGGRRGSSYEQYF
D gene: TRBD1; J gene: TRBJ1-1; V gene: TRBV7-9; clone size: NA; CDR3 DNA: TGTGCCCCAGGGGGATTGGGCACTGAAGCTTTCTTT; CDR3 protein: CAPGGLGTEAFF
D gene: NA; J gene: TRBJ2-7; V gene: TRBV21-1; clone size: NA; CDR3 DNA: TGTGCCAAGCAAGGGAGAGTCTCCTACGAGCAGTACTTC; CDR3 protein: CAKQGRVSYEQYF
D gene: NA; J gene: TRBJ1-1; V gene: TRBV12-3/TRBV12-4; clone size: NA; CDR3 DNA: TGTGCCAGCAGTCTACAGGGTTACACTGAAGCTTTCTTT; CDR3 protein: CASSLQGYTEAFF
D gene: NA; J gene: TRBJ2-5; V gene: TRBV6-5; clone size: NA; CDR3 DNA: TGTGCCAGCAGTTACTCGTACCAGGGTAAAGAGACCCAGTACTTC; CDR3 protein: CASSYSYQGKETQYF
D gene: TRBD2; J gene: TRBJ2-7; V gene: TRBV18; clone size: NA; CDR3 DNA: TGTGCCAGCTCTCCAGGACTAGCGGGGGACTCCTACGAGCAGTACTTC; CDR3 protein: CASSPGLAGDSYEQYF
D gene: NA; J gene: TRBJ1-1; V gene: TRBV6-5; clone size: once; CDR3 DNA: TGTGCCAGCAGTTACGGCCGGGCGACAGACGCTGAAGCTTTCTTT; CDR3 protein: CASSYGRATDAEAFF
D gene: NA; J gene: TRBJ2-3; V gene: TRBV2; clone size: NA; CDR3 DNA: TGTGCCAGCAGTGATTCCGGGCCAAAGGGGACGCAGTATTTT; CDR3 protein: CASSDSGPKGTQYF
D gene: NA; J gene: TRBJ1-2; V gene: TRBV7-6; clone size: NA; CDR3 DNA: TGTGCCAGCAGCTCCCTCCCCGCAGGGAAGGACTATGGCTACACCTTC; CDR3 protein: CASSSLPAGKDYGYTF
D gene: NA; J gene: TRBJ2-7; V gene: TRBV7-2; clone size: NA; CDR3 DNA: TGTGCCAGCAGCTTAGTAAGAGCCTACGAGCAGTACTTC; CDR3 protein: CASSLVRAYEQYF
D gene: TRBD2; J gene: TRBJ2-1; V gene: TRBV28; clone size: NA; CDR3 DNA: TGTGCCAGCAGTCCGACGGGGGAGCGGGGGGGCCAAAAGCAGTTCTTC; CDR3 protein: CASSPTGERGGQKQFF
D gene: NA; J gene: TRBJ1-5; V gene: TRBV4-1; clone size: NA; CDR3 DNA: TGCGCCAGCAGCCAAGAACTAAATCAGCCCCAGCATTTT; CDR3 protein: CASSQELNQPQHF
D gene: NA; J gene: TRBJ2-3; V gene: TRBV9; clone size: NA; CDR3 DNA: TGTGCCAGCAGCGTACGTGGAGGGGCCACAGATACGCAGTATTTT; CDR3 protein: CASSVRGGATDTQYF
D gene: NA; J gene: TRBJ1-1; V gene: TRBV2; clone size: NA; CDR3 DNA: TGTGCCAGCAGCGAGGGCGGTGAAGCTTTCTTT; CDR3 protein: CASSEGGEAFF
D gene: TRBD2; J gene: TRBJ2-4; V gene: TRBV3-1/TRBV3-2; clone size: NA; CDR3 DNA: TGTGCCAGCAGCCCTTTCGGGACTAGCGGGGGTTACAAAAACATTCAGTACTTC; CDR3 protein: CASSPFGTSGGYKNIQYF
D gene: NA; J gene: TRBJ1-4; V gene: TRBV6-5; clone size: NA; CDR3 DNA: TGTGCCACCAGAGGGGGTTCTACAACTAATGAAAAACTGTTTTTT; CDR3 protein: CATRGGSTTNEKLFF
D gene: TRBD2; J gene: TRBJ2-3; V gene: TRBV3-1/TRBV3-2; clone size: NA; CDR3 DNA: TGTGCCAGCAGCCAAGTGAATCTAGCGGGGGGGCCGGGCACAGATACGCAGTATTTT; CDR3 protein: CASSQVNLAGGPGTDTQYF
D gene: NA; J gene: TRBJ1-5; V gene: TRBV6-1; clone size: NA; CDR3 DNA: TGTGCCAGCAGTGAAGCCCCAGGGGGCAATCAGCCCCAGCATTTT; CDR3 protein: CASSEAPGGNQPQHF
D gene: NA; J gene: TRBJ1-2; V gene: TRBV7-9; clone size: NA; CDR3 DNA: TGTGCCAGCAGCTTAACGACAGTTTATGGCTACACCTTC; CDR3 protein: CASSLTTVYGYTF
D gene: NA; J gene: TRBJ1-6; V gene: TRBV30; clone size: once; CDR3 DNA: TGTGCCTGGAGCTTTCCCCAGAACTCCTATAATTCACCCCTCCACTTT; CDR3 protein: CAWSFPQNSYNSPLHF
D gene: TRBD1; J gene: TRBJ2-3; V gene: TRBV5-6; clone size: NA; CDR3 DNA: TGTGCCAGCAGATCCGGGACAGGGGGCTATCGCACAGATACGCAGTATTTT; CDR3 protein: CASRSGTGGYRTDTQYF
D gene: NA; J gene: TRBJ2-7; V gene: TRBV7-3; clone size: NA; CDR3 DNA: TGTGCCAGCAGCCCTCCCTGTATCGCGAAGACTTCGGAGCAGTACTTC; CDR3 protein: CASSPPCIAKTSEQYF
D gene: TRBD1; J gene: TRBJ1-2; V gene: TRBV27; clone size: NA; CDR3 DNA: TGTGCCAGCAGACCCTTTGGGACAGCTCTTTTACGGGATGGCTACACCTTC; CDR3 protein: CASRPFGTALLRDGYTF